Sequencing of this T cell receptor (beta chain) was carried out in a study of T cells expressing NK-cell markers. Per the germline V gene, CDR1 is MNHEY and CDR2 is SVGAGI. This CDR3 is built from 14 residues. Each CDR3 protein gets one entry in TCRdb, which reprocessed the 5' RACE reads and gives no DNA. Its table records some 110,000 distinct CDR3 sequences. The TCR comes from a woman aged 18-69 years in good health. V is TRBV6-5 and J is TRBJ2-5. The sample comprised blood T cells: a sorted CD56 or NKG2C T cell subset, CD4+ or CD8+ T cells, or bulk PBMC T cells (not recorded which). CDR3 region: CASSYSVRLETQYF.